This is a list of T cell receptor beta chains from one sample in a study of T cell repertoires in cytomegalovirus infection. Antigen specificity for these receptors is unknown. TCRdb re-analysed the reads in MiXCR, keeping a single row per CDR3 protein. The sample lists some 110,000 distinct CDR3 sequences, around 10% occurring once. The sequencing input was PBMCs, sequenced either directly or after in vitro stimulation (not recorded which). Source of these receptors: a human donor in good health (CMV status not recorded). Some clones in this sample may be carry-over from other donors' samples. CDR3s include the opening cysteine and the closing phenylalanine or tryptophan. The order of the fields is clone size, J gene, V gene, D gene, CDR3 DNA, CDR3 protein. A D gene is named only where the DNA matches it firmly. Size tells how often a clone was seen (once, few, many) or the class of an expanded clone, and some rows leave it out.

NA,TRBJ2-1,TRBV7-6,TRBD2,TGTGCCAGCAGGAGGACTAGCGGGAGTGATGAGCAGTTCTTC,CASRRTSGSDEQFF
many,TRBJ2-1,TRBV6-4,TRBD2,TGTGCCAGCAGTCAACTAGCGGGATTCTACAATGAGCAGTTCTTC,CASSQLAGFYNEQFF
NA,TRBJ2-5,TRBV6-2/TRBV6-3,TRBD2,TGTGCCAGCAGCGACTATACGGGACTAGCGGGAGTGGAGACCCAGTACTTC,CASSDYTGLAGVETQYF
many,TRBJ2-3,TRBV7-6,NA,TGTGCCAGCAGCTTAGTACCCTCGGGACTGAGCACAGATACGCAGTATTTT,CASSLVPSGLSTDTQYF
many,TRBJ1-4,TRBV4-3,NA,TGCGCCAGCAGCCCACAGACTAATGAAAAACTGTTTTTT,CASSPQTNEKLFF
few,TRBJ1-5,TRBV6-2/TRBV6-3,NA,TGTGCCAGCAGGGGCAGGGACAATCAGCCCCAGCATTTT,CASRGRDNQPQHF
many,TRBJ2-3,TRBV6-4,NA,TGTGCCAGCAGTGACCGACTAGAGCCAGATACGCAGTATTTT,CASSDRLEPDTQYF
NA,TRBJ1-4,TRBV19,TRBD1,TGTGCCAGTAGTAAAGGCAGGGACAGGGAAAAACTGTTTTTT,CASSKGRDREKLFF
many,TRBJ2-1,TRBV7-2,TRBD1,TGTGCCAGCAGCTTGCACAGGGGGCGAATTAATGAGCAGTTCTTC,CASSLHRGRINEQFF
NA,TRBJ1-2,TRBV6-8,TRBD1,TGTGCCAGCAGTTACTCGACAGGGACTAACTATGGCTACACCTTC,CASSYSTGTNYGYTF
few,TRBJ2-6,TRBV10-3,NA,TGTGCCATCAGTGAGTCTATCCTTAAACTAGCCGAGAGGGTACCTGGGGCCAACGTCCTGACTTTC,CAISESILKLAERVPGANVLTF
NA,TRBJ1-5,TRBV6-2/TRBV6-3,TRBD1,TGTGCCAGCACCTACTCGGGACAGGGAGGAGTCCAGCATTTT,CASTYSGQGGVQHF
many,TRBJ2-3,TRBV7-2,NA,TGTGCCAGCAGCTTACCCATAACAGATACGCAGTATTTT,CASSLPITDTQYF
many,TRBJ2-3,TRBV15,TRBD2,TGTGCCACCAGCAGAGAGCGGGAGCCAGATACGCAGTATTTT,CATSREREPDTQYF
many,TRBJ2-5,TRBV7-2,TRBD2,TGTGCCAGCAGCTTAAATGCGGGAGTTCTCCAAGAGACCCAGTACTTC,CASSLNAGVLQETQYF
few,TRBJ2-5,TRBV7-3,NA,TGTGCCAGCAGCTTAAGCAGGGACGAGACCCAGTACTTC,CASSLSRDETQYF
many,TRBJ1-1,TRBV20-1,TRBD1,TGCAGTGCTAGAACCGGGACAGGCTCAGGGGAAGCTTTCTTT,CSARTGTGSGEAFF
few,TRBJ2-3,TRBV7-8,TRBD2,TGTGCCAGCGGGACTAGCGGGAGCCGGGGGGATACGCAGTATTTT,CASGTSGSRGDTQYF
NA,TRBJ1-1,TRBV6-6,NA,TGTGCCAGCAGTTACTCGACCGGGTACACTGAAGCTTTCTTT,CASSYSTGYTEAFF
few,TRBJ2-7,TRBV7-8,NA,TGTGCCAGCAGCCGGGGAATCTACGAGCAGTACTTC,CASSRGIYEQYF
many,TRBJ2-7,TRBV10-3,NA,TGTGCCATCAGTGAGTCCGGGAGTGGCGGCGAGCAGTACTTC,CAISESGSGGEQYF
many,TRBJ1-2,TRBV7-2,NA,TGTGCCAGCAGCACCAGGGGAGCAGATGGCTACACCTTC,CASSTRGADGYTF
many,TRBJ2-6,TRBV28,TRBD1,TGTGCCAGCAGTTCCCCCCGACAGGGGAAATTAGCTTCTGGGGCCAACGTCCTGACTTTC,CASSSPRQGKLASGANVLTF
medium-sized,TRBJ2-3,TRBV27,NA,TGTGCCAGCAGTTTCCTTCCCCCCGCGCAGTATTTT,CASSFLPPAQYF
NA,TRBJ2-2,TRBV6-2/TRBV6-3,NA,NA,CASSYSFGSGTYLTGELFF
many,TRBJ2-2,TRBV10-3,TRBD2,TGTGCCATCAGAGACAGCGGGATGAACACCGGGGAGCTGTTTTTT,CAIRDSGMNTGELFF
many,TRBJ2-2,TRBV18,NA,TGTGCCAGCTCACCCTCCAGGGATAACACCGGGGAGCTGTTTTTT,CASSPSRDNTGELFF
many,TRBJ2-5,TRBV7-9,TRBD1,TGTGCCAGCAGCTTGAGTACGTTGACAGGGAGAGGTGGAAAGACCCAGTACTTC,CASSLSTLTGRGGKTQYF
NA,TRBJ2-6,TRBV7-2,NA,TGTGCCAGCAGCTTAGCGCTCACGTTCTCTGGGGCCAACGTCCTGACTTTC,CASSLALTFSGANVLTF
many,TRBJ2-2,TRBV19,TRBD2,TGTGCCAGTAACGCAGCGGGAGTTCACACCGGGGAGCTGTTTTTT,CASNAAGVHTGELFF
many,TRBJ1-1,TRBV2,NA,TGTGCCAGCAGTGAATACAACACTGAAGCTTTCTTT,CASSEYNTEAFF
many,TRBJ2-1,TRBV7-9,NA,TGTGCCAGCAGTATAGCGGCCGGAGAGCAGTTCTTC,CASSIAAGEQFF
few,TRBJ2-7,TRBV6-6,TRBD1,TGTGCCAGCAGTTACTCAGGGGGCGAAATCTACGAGCAGTACTTC,CASSYSGGEIYEQYF
few,TRBJ1-1,TRBV19,NA,TGTGCCAGTAACTTCGCCGGGAGCACTGAAGCTTTCTTT,CASNFAGSTEAFF
many,TRBJ1-5,TRBV7-2,NA,TGTGCCAGCAGCTTAAGTGTCGGTAGCAATCAGCCCCAGCATTTT,CASSLSVGSNQPQHF
few,TRBJ2-6,TRBV19,TRBD1,TGTGCCAGTGGGGACAGGGTTACTTTTTTAGCGTCTGGGGCCAACGTCCTGACTTTC,CASGDRVTFLASGANVLTF
few,TRBJ2-7,TRBV6-1,NA,TGTGCCAGCATTCGGCCGATGAGCTCCTACGAGCAGTACTTC,CASIRPMSSYEQYF
NA,TRBJ1-5,TRBV28,TRBD1,TGTGCCAGCAAGAGAGGGGGCAACGAAAATCAGCCCCAGCATTTT,CASKRGGNENQPQHF
few,TRBJ2-5,TRBV6-1,TRBD2,TGTGCCAGCGATCCCGGGGGGGAGACCCAGTACTTC,CASDPGGETQYF
many,TRBJ2-1,TRBV7-2,NA,TGTGCCAGCAGCTTAGCCCTCATGGGGGGTACAGAGCAGTTCTTC,CASSLALMGGTEQFF